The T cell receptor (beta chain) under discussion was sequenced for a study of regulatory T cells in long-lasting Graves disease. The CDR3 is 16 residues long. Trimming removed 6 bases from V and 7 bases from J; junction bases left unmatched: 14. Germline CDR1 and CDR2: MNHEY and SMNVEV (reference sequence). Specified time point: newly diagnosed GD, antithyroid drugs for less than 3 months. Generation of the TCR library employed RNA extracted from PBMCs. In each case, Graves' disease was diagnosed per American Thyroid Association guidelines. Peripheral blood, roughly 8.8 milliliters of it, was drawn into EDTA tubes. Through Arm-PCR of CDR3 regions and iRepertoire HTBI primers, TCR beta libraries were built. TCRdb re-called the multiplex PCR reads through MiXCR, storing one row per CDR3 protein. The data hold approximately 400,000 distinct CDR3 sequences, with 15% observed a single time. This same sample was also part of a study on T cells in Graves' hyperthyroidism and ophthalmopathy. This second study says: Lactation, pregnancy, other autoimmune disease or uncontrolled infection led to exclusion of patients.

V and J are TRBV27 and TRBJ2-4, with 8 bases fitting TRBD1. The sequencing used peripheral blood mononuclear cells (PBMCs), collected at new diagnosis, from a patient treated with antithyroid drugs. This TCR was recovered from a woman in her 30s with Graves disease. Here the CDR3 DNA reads TGTGCCAGCAGCCTTTCCCCAGACAGGGGAGGCAACATTCAGTACTTC. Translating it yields CASSLSPDRGGNIQYF.